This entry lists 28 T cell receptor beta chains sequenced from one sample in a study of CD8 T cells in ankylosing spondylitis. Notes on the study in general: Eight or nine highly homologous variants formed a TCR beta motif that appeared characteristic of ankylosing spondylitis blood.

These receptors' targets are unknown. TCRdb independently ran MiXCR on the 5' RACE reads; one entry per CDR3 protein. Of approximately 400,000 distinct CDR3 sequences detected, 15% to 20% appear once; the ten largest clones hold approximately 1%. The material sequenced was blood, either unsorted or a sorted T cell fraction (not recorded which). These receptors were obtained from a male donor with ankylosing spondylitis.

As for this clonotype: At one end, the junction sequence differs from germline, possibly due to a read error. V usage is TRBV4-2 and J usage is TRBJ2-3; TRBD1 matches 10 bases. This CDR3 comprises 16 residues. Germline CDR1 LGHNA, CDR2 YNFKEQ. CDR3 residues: CANSQEPGQGPDTQYF. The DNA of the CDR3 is TGTGCCAACAGCCAAGAACCGGGACAGGGGCCAGATACGCAGTATTTT.

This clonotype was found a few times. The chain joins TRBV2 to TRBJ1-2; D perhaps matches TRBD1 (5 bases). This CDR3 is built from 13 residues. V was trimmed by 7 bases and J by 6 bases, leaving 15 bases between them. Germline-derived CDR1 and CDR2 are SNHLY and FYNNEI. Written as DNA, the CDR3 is TGTGCCAGCACTGGGGGGGGAGAGAATGGCTACACCTTC. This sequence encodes CASTGGGENGYTF.

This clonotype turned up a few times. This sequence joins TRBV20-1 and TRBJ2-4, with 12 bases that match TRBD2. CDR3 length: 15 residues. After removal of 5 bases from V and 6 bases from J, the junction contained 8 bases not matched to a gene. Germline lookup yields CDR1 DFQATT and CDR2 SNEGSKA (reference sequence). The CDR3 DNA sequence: TGCAGTGCTTCGACTAGCGGGGGATTGGGAAACATTCAGTACTTC. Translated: CSASTSGGLGNIQYF.

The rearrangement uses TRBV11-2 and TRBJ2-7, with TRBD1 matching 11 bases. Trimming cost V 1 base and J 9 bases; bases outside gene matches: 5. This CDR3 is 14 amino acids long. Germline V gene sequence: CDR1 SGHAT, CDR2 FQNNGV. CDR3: CASSLGTGGARQYF. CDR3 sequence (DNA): TGTGCCAGCAGCTTAGGGACAGGGGGCGCGAGGCAGTACTTC.

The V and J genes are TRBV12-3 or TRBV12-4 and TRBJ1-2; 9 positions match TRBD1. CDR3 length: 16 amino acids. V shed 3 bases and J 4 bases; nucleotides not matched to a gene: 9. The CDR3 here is CASSFREPTGGYGYTF. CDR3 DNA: TGTGCCAGCAGTTTCCGCGAACCGACAGGGGGCTATGGCTACACCTTC.

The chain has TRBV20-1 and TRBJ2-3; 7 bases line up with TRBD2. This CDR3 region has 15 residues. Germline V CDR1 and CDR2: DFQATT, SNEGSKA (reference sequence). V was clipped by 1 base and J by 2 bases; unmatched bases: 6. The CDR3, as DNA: TGCAGTGCTAGAGCTCCTGGGGGGGTCACAGATACGCAGTATTTT. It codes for CSARAPGGVTDTQYF.

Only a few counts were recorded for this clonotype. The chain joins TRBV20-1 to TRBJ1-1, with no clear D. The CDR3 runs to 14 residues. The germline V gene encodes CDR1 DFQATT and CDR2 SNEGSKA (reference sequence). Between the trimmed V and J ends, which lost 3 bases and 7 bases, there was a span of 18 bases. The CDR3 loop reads CSASSHDGFGEAFF. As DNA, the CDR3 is TGCAGTGCTAGTTCCCACGACGGTTTCGGTGAAGCTTTCTTT.

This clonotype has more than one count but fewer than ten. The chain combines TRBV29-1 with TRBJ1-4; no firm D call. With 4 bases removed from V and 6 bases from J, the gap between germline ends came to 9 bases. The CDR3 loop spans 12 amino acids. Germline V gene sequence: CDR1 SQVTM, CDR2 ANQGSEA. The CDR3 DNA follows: TGCAGCGTTGGAGGGTCAGATGAAAAACTGTTTTTT. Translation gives CSVGGSDEKLFF.

CDR3 nucleotide sequence: TGTGCCAGCAGGGCTAGCGGGAGCGGGAATGAGCAGTTCTTC. Translation: CASRASGSGNEQFF. This chain connects TRBV6-1 to TRBJ2-1, with 10 positions matching TRBD2. The CDR3 is 14 amino acids. The germline CDR1 and CDR2 sequences are MNHNS and SASEGT. The J segment lost 7 bases and the V segment lost 6 bases, leaving 6 bases of the junction unmatched.

The DNA for the CDR3 is TGTGCCAGCAGCCAAGGTTGGGGGGCAGGCCAAGAGACCCAGTACTTC. Translated: CASSQGWGAGQETQYF. V and J are TRBV14 and TRBJ2-5; D might be TRBD1 or TRBD2, each matching 6 bases. CDR3 length: 16 residues. Trimming pared 1 base from V and 1 base from J, leaving 13 bases between. Per the germline V gene, CDR1 is SGHDN and CDR2 is FVKESK. The whole variable domain, remainder taken from reference TRBV14 and TRBJ2-5, is EAGVTQFPSHSVIEKGQTVTLRCDPISGHDNLYWYRRVMGKEIKFLLHFVKESKQDESGMPNNRFLAERTGGTYSTLKVQPAELEDSGVYFCASSQGWGAGQETQYFGPGTRLLVL.

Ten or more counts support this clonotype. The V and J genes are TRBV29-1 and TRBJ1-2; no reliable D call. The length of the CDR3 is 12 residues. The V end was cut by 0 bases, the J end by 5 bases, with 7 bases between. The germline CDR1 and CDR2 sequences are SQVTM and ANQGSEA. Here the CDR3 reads CSVEEGGYGYTF. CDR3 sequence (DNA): TGCAGCGTTGAAGAAGGCGGGTATGGCTACACCTTC.

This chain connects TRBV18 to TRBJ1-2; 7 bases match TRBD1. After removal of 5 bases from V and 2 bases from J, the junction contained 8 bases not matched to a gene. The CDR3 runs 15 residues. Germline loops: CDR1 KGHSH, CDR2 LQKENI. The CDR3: CASSIDREGNYGYTF. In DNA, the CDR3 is TGTGCCAGCTCAATAGACAGGGAAGGGAACTATGGCTACACCTTC.

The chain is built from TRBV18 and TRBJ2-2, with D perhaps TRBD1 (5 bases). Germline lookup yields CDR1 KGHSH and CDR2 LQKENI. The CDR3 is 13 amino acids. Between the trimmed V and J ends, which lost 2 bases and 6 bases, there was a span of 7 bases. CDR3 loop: CASSPSRAGELFF. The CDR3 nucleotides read TGTGCCAGCTCACCATCCAGGGCCGGGGAGCTGTTTTTT.

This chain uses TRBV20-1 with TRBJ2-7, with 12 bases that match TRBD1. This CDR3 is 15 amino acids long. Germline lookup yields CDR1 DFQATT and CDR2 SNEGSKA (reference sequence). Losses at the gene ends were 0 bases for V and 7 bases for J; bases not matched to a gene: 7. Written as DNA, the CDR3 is TGCAGTGCTAGAGAGCCGGGACAGGGGGCAAGGGAGCAGTACTTC. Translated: CSAREPGQGAREQYF.

The CDR3 DNA reads as TGTGCCAGCAGCCCTAACCCAAACTATGGCTACACCTTC. It specifies CASSPNPNYGYTF. The chain combines TRBV28 with TRBJ1-2; D ambiguous. The CDR3 covers 13 residues. The germline V and J ends were trimmed by 6 bases and 2 bases, with 10 bases remaining between them. Per germline, CDR1 MDHEN and CDR2 SYDVKM.

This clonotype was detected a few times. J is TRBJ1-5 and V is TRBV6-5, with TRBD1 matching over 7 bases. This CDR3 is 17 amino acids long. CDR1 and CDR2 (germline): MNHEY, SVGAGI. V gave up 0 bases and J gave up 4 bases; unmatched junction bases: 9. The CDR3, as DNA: TGTGCCAGCAGTTACTCGATGGGAGGGGGCCTAAATCAGCCCCAGCATTTT. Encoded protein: CASSYSMGGGLNQPQHF.

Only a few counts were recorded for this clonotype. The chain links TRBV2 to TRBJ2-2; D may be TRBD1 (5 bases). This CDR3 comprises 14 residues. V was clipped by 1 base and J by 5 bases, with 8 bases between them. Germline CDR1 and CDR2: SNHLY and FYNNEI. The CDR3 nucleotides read TGTGCCAGCAGTGAAGTTGCAGGGACCGGGGAGCTGTTTTTT. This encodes CASSEVAGTGELFF.

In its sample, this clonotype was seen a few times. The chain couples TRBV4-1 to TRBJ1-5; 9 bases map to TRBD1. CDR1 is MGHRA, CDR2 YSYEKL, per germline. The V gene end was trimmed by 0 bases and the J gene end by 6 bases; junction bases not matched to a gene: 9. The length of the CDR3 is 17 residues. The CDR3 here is CASSQDLNRGLVQPQHF. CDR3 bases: TGCGCCAGCAGCCAAGATCTAAACAGGGGGCTAGTTCAGCCCCAGCATTTT.

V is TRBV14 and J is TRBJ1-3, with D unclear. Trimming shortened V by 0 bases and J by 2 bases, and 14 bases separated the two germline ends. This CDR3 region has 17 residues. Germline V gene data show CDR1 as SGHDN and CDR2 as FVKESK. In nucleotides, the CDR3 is TGTGCCAGCAGCCAAGACCGCCCCTCCTGGGCTGGAAACACCATATATTTT. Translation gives CASSQDRPSWAGNTIYF.

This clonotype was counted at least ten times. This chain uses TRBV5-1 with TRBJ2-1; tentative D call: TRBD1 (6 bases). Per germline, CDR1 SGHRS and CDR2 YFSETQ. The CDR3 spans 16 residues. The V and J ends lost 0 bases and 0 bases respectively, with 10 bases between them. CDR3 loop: CASSLVPGVSYNEQFF. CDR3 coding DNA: TGCGCCAGCAGCTTGGTTCCAGGGGTCTCCTACAATGAGCAGTTCTTC.

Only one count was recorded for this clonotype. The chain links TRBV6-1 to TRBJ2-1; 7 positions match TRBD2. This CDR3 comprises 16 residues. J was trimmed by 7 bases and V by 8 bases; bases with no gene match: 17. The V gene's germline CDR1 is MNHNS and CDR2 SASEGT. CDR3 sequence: CASLAPGAGVRNEQFF. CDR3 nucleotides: TGTGCCAGCCTAGCCCCCGGGGCGGGAGTTCGGAATGAGCAGTTCTTC.

The CDR3 DNA follows: TGTGCCAGCATGCCCCCCGCGGGGAGGGCGAGGTACGAGCAGTACTTC. It translates to CASMPPAGRARYEQYF. V usage is TRBV28 and J usage is TRBJ2-7; the match to TRBD2 covers 7 bases. Germline V gives CDR1 MDHEN, CDR2 SYDVKM. V lost 7 bases, J lost 4 bases, and 16 bases stayed unmatched. The CDR3 covers 16 residues.

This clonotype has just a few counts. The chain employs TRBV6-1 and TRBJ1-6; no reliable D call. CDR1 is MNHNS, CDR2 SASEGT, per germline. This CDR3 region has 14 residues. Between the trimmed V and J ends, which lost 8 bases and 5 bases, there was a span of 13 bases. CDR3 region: CASGIAPHNSPLHF. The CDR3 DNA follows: TGTGCCAGCGGGATTGCCCCCCATAATTCACCCCTCCACTTT.

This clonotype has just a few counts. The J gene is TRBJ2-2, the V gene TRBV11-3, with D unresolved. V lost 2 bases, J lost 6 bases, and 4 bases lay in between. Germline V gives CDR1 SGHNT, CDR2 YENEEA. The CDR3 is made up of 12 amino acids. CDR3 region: CASSLKPGELFF. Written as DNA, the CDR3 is TGTGCCAGCAGCTTAAAACCCGGGGAGCTGTTTTTT.

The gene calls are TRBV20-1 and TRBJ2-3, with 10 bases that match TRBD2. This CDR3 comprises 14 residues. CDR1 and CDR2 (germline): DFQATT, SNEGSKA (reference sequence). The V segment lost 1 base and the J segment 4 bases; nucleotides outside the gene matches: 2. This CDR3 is CSARGLAGADTQYF. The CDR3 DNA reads TGCAGTGCTAGAGGCCTAGCGGGAGCAGATACGCAGTATTTT.

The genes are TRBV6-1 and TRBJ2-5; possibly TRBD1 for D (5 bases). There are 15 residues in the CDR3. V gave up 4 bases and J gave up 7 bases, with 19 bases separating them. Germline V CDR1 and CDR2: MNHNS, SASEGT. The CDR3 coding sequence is TGTGCCAGCAGTGCCTTCAGGGCTTCCAGTTCGACCCAGTACTTC. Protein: CASSAFRASSSTQYF.

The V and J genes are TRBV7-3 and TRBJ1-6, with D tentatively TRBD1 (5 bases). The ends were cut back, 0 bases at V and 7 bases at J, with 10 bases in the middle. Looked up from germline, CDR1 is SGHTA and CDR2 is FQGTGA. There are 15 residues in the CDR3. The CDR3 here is CASSLTGTENSPLHF. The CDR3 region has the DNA TGTGCCAGCAGCTTAACCGGGACGGAGAATTCACCCCTCCACTTT.

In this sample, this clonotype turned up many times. In DNA form, the CDR3 reads TGCGCCAGCAGCTTCAACCCTAGGACGTCCTACAATGAGCAGTTCTTC. It yields the protein CASSFNPRTSYNEQFF. The V and J genes are TRBV5-1 and TRBJ2-1; D is unclear. The CDR3 runs to 16 residues. The V gene lost 2 bases and the J gene lost 1 base, with 13 bases spanning the gap. Germline V CDR1 and CDR2: SGHRS, YFSETQ. Full variable domain (missing parts from reference TRBV5-1 and TRBJ2-1): KAGVTQTPRYLIKTRGQQVTLSCSPISGHRSVSWYQQTPGQGLQFLFEYFSETQRNKGNFPGRFSGRQFSNSRSEMNVSTLELGDSALYLCASSFNPRTSYNEQFFGPGTRLTVL.